Shown below are 12 T cell receptor beta chains from a single sample sequenced in a study of blood T cell repertoires in COVID-19. Some clones are missing from TCRdb's copy, which holds only in-frame ones; the method was immunoSEQ multiplex PCR. The top ten hold roughly 5.3% of the sample, which has approximately 300,000 clones, about nine tenths seen once. Sequenced input: PBMCs or T cells enriched from blood (not recorded which). The source is a man between 60 and 70 years old who had recovered from COVID-19.

V and J are TRBV18 and TRBJ2-3, with 10 bases identical to TRBD1. The germline CDR1 and CDR2 sequences are KGHSH and LQKENI. This CDR3 comprises 18 residues. The V and J ends lost 6 bases and 1 base, in that order; junction bases with no gene match: 13. CDR3 DNA sequence: TGTGCCAGCTCTCAATTTGGCCCCGGGACAGGGGGCACAGATACGCAGTATTTT. Translation gives CASSQFGPGTGGTDTQYF.

J is TRBJ2-7 and V is TRBV5-1; possible D gene TRBD2, 6 bases. Germline CDR1 is SGHRS and CDR2 is YFSETQ. The ends were cut back, 3 bases at V and 2 bases at J, with 15 bases in the middle. CDR3 length: 15 residues. CDR3: CASSYSRDGTYEQYF. In nucleotides, the CDR3 is TGCGCCAGCAGCTATTCGCGGGATGGGACCTACGAGCAGTACTTC.

The chain is built from TRBV2 and TRBJ1-2; 9 bases map to TRBD1. Trimming at V came to 3 bases and at J to 2 bases, leaving 1 base not matched to a gene. Germline V gives CDR1 SNHLY, CDR2 FYNNEI. The CDR3 extends over 14 amino acids. The CDR3 DNA reads TGTGCCAGCAGTGAGGGACAGGGCAACTATGGCTACACCTTC. It encodes CASSEGQGNYGYTF. Together with reference TRBV2 and TRBJ1-2, the CDR3 gives the full variable domain: EPEVTQTPSHQVTQMGQEVILRCVPISNHLYFYWYRQILGQKVEFLVSFYNNEISEKSEIFDDQFSVERPDGSNFTLKIRSTKLEDSAMYFCASSEGQGNYGYTFGSGTRLTVV.

This clone is a singleton in its sample. The rearrangement uses TRBV5-1 and TRBJ2-7; TRBD2 agrees at 10 bases. V trimming: 4 bases; J trimming: 2 bases; junction bases outside the gene matches: 3. The length of the CDR3 is 14 residues. CDR1 is SGHRS, CDR2 YFSETQ, per germline. The CDR3 sequence: CASSPSGSPYEQYF. CDR3 coding DNA: TGCGCCAGCAGCCCTAGCGGGAGTCCCTACGAGCAGTACTTC. Full variable domain (outside the CDR3, taken from reference TRBV5-1 and TRBJ2-7): KAGVTQTPRYLIKTRGQQVTLSCSPISGHRSVSWYQQTPGQGLQFLFEYFSETQRNKGNFPGRFSGRQFSNSRSEMNVSTLELGDSALYLCASSPSGSPYEQYFGPGTRLTVT.

The chain joins TRBV3-1 (or the pseudogene TRBV3-2) to TRBJ2-4; D unclear. Trimming took 5 bases from V and 15 from J, leaving 14 bases between them. Germline V gene lookup returns CDR1 LGHDT and CDR2 YNNKEL (reference sequence). This CDR3 has 11 amino acids. As DNA, the CDR3 is TGTGCCAGCAGCGCGAGCGAGGAACTGTACTTC. It codes for CASSASEELYF.

This clone was observed a single time. This sequence joins TRBV28 and TRBJ2-7; TRBD2 matches at 10 bases. The V gene's germline CDR1 is MDHEN and CDR2 SYDVKM. V shed 6 bases, J shed 4 bases, and the junction held 9 bases outside the gene matches. The CDR3 runs to 15 residues. CDR3 bases: TGTGCCAGCAGGGTCTCTAGCGGGAGTTGGTACGAGCAGTACTTC. Its translation: CASRVSSGSWYEQYF.

This clone was seen only a few times. This chain links TRBV10-3 with TRBJ2-7; 8 nucleotides agree with TRBD2. Trimming took 0 bases from V and 3 from J; bases not matched to a gene: 7. In germline, CDR1 is ENHRY, CDR2 SYGVKD. The CDR3 consists of 16 residues. The CDR3 DNA follows: TGTGCCATCAGTGAGTCAGGGACTAGGGAGGGCTACGAGCAGTACTTC. It encodes CAISESGTREGYEQYF.

The rearrangement uses TRBV2 and TRBJ2-3; 10 positions match TRBD2. This CDR3 is 14 amino acids long. Trimming removed 8 bases from V and 1 base from J; junction bases left unmatched: 3. The germline V gene encodes CDR1 SNHLY and CDR2 FYNNEI. The CDR3 region is CASPGTSGTDTQYF. DNA for the CDR3: TGTGCCAGCCCCGGGACTAGCGGCACAGATACGCAGTATTTT.

The chain carries TRBV5-1 and TRBJ1-4; a possible D gene is TRBD1 (5 bases). This CDR3 is 16 amino acids long. Germline V CDR1 and CDR2: SGHRS, YFSETQ. The ends were cut back, 4 bases at V and 0 bases at J, with 13 bases in the middle. The CDR3 sequence: CASSPRDSATNEKLFF. The CDR3 DNA sequence: TGCGCCAGCAGCCCACGGGACTCTGCAACTAATGAAAAACTGTTTTTT.

The CDR3 region has the DNA TGTGCCATTATGCTGGGACTAGCGGGCACCGGGGAGCTGTTTTTT. It is translated as CAIMLGLAGTGELFF. The chain combines TRBV11-1 with TRBJ2-2; 12 bases align to TRBD2. This CDR3 contains 15 residues. Unmatched junction bases numbered 7, after V lost 10 bases and J lost 4 bases. Germline V gene lookup returns CDR1 SGHAT and CDR2 FQDESV (reference sequence). The full variable domain, rest sourced from reference TRBV11-1 and TRBJ2-2, is EAEVAQSPRYKITEKSQAVAFWCDPISGHATLYWYRQILGQGPELLVQFQDESVVDDSQLPKDRFSAERLKGVDSTLKIQPAELGDSAMYLCAIMLGLAGTGELFFGEGSRLTVL.

The V and J genes are TRBV19 and TRBJ1-5; D call uncertain. The CDR3 totals 14 residues. V shed 3 bases and J shed 1 base, with 7 bases lying between them. The V gene's germline CDR1 is LNHDA and CDR2 SQIVND (reference sequence). CDR3: CASSIQLSNQPQHF. CDR3 nucleotides: TGTGCCAGTAGTATTCAACTGAGCAATCAGCCCCAGCATTTT.

The V call is TRBV24-1, the J call TRBJ2-1, with 9 nucleotides matching TRBD2. The germline V gene encodes CDR1 KGHDR and CDR2 SFDVKD. The CDR3 runs 15 residues. The junction had 6 bases not matched to a gene; V was cut back by 3 bases and J by 7 bases. CDR3 in amino acids: CATSDQGLAGNEQFF. The CDR3 bases are TGTGCCACCAGTGATCAGGGACTAGCAGGGAATGAGCAGTTCTTC.